This section outlines one T cell receptor (beta chain) sequence together with its context. Assay: immunoSEQ multiplex PCR; the TCRdb copy retains only in-frame clones and omits some. Of under 200,000 clones in the sample, around 89% were seen once. This specimen belongs to a study of blood T cell repertoires in COVID-19. The ends were cut back, 4 bases at V and 3 bases at J, with 10 bases in the middle. This CDR3 comprises 13 residues. In germline, CDR1 is KGHSH, CDR2 LQKENI. The receptor's source is a man in his forties or fifties who had recovered from COVID-19. V and J are TRBV18 and TRBJ2-7; D possibly corresponds to TRBD1 (5 bases). The source material was peripheral blood. The DNA for the CDR3 is TGTGCCAGCTCACGCGACAGTCTCTACGAGCAGTACTTC. Translating it yields CASSRDSLYEQYF.